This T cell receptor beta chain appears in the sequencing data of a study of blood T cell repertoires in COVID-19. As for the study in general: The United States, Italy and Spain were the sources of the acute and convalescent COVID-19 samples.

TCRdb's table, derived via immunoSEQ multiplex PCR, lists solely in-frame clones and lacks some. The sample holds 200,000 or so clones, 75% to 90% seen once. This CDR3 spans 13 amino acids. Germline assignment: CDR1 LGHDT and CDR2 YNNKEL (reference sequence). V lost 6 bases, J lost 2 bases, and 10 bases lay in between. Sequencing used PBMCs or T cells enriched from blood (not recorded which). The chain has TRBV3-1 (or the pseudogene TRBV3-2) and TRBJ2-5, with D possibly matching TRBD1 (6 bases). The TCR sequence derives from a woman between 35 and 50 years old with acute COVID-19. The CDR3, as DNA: TGTGCCAGCAGGCGACAGGCACAAGAGACCCAGTACTTC. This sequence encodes CASRRQAQETQYF.